The 13 T cell receptor beta chains given below trace back to one sample, sequenced in a study of T cell responses to AZD1222 COVID-19 vaccine. This table comes from immunoSEQ multiplex PCR, and its TCRdb copy is limited to in-frame clones, with some not included. The sample holds 100,000 or so clones; approximately 87% are singletons and the top ten take 3% to 4%. The specimen was peripheral blood, collected on day 0 of AZD1222 vaccination. Source of these receptors: an adult in good health.

The chain employs TRBV3-1 (or the pseudogene TRBV3-2) and TRBJ1-3; D gene unclear. The length of the CDR3 is 12 residues. Germline V gene sequence: CDR1 LGHDT, CDR2 YNNKEL (reference sequence). The V and J ends lost 6 bases and 3 bases respectively, with 6 bases between them. The CDR3 DNA reads TGTGCCAGCAGGGACTTTGGAAACACCATATATTTT. Its protein product is CASRDFGNTIYF.

The chain has TRBV15 and TRBJ1-4; D unclear. The CDR3 is 15 amino acids. V lost 5 bases and J 8 bases, leaving 18 bases between the germline ends. CDR1 is LNHNV, CDR2 YYDKDF, per germline (reference sequence). CDR3 in DNA: TGTGCCACCAGCCCACGGGCAGGCGGTCAAGAAAAACTGTTTTTT. Translated: CATSPRAGGQEKLFF.

The chain is built from TRBV10-3 and TRBJ1-2, with D maybe TRBD1 (6 bases). Trimming left V 3 bases short and J 2 bases short, with 7 bases between. Looked up from germline, CDR1 is ENHRY and CDR2 is SYGVKD. CDR3 length equals 13 residues. The CDR3 is CAISEQGNYGYTF. CDR3 in DNA: TGTGCCATCAGTGAACAGGGAAACTATGGCTACACCTTC.

The chain is built from TRBV3-1 (or the pseudogene TRBV3-2) and TRBJ1-2, with D tentatively TRBD1 (5 bases). Germline V gives CDR1 LGHDT, CDR2 YNNKEL (reference sequence). This CDR3 is 15 amino acids long. The V end lost 4 bases, the J end lost 4 bases, and 16 bases lay between the germline ends. The CDR3 reads CASSPFRQDIYGYTF. CDR3 sequence (DNA): TGTGCCAGCAGCCCTTTTCGCCAGGACATCTATGGCTACACCTTC.

The count of this clone is one. The V call is TRBV5-6, the J call TRBJ2-1, with D possibly TRBD1 on 6 matching bases. The CDR3 has 14 amino acids. The germline gives CDR1 SGHDT, CDR2 YYEEEE. V lost 4 bases and J 2 bases, leaving 10 bases between the germline ends. The CDR3: CASSRTEAYNEQFF. CDR3 nucleotide sequence: TGTGCCAGCAGCCGGACAGAGGCCTACAATGAGCAGTTCTTC.

V gene TRBV19 combines with J gene TRBJ2-5; D could derive from TRBD1 or TRBD2 (5 bases each). The germline CDR1 and CDR2 sequences are LNHDA and SQIVND (reference sequence). The CDR3 is 16 residues long. Trimming removed 4 bases from V and 4 bases from J, with 19 bases in between. The CDR3 DNA sequence: TGTGCCAGTAGTACGGGGCCCGGGCGGGCCCGAGAGACCCAGTACTTC. Translated: CASSTGPGRARETQYF.

This chain links TRBV4-3 with TRBJ1-1; D not resolved. Germline CDR1 and CDR2: LGHNA and YSLEER. The CDR3 contains 14 residues. V was pared by 3 bases and J by 2 bases, with 10 bases between. In DNA form, the CDR3 reads TGCGCCAGCAGCCATGTACGAGCTAACACTGAAGCTTTCTTT. Protein: CASSHVRANTEAFF.

V gene TRBV5-5 combines with J gene TRBJ1-1, with D maybe TRBD1 (6 bases). Germline assignment: CDR1 SGHKS and CDR2 YYEKEE (reference sequence). Trimming stripped 4 bases from V and 5 bases from J, with 18 bases between. This CDR3 region has 15 residues. The CDR3 loop reads CASSRPWGAGTEAFF. The CDR3 DNA reads as TGTGCCAGCAGCCGCCCATGGGGGGCGGGTACTGAAGCTTTCTTT.

The rearrangement uses TRBV7-2 and TRBJ1-2; TRBD1 matches 7 bases. The V and J ends lost 3 bases and 1 base, in that order; junction bases with no gene match: 5. CDR3 length: 15 amino acids. Germline loops: CDR1 SGHTA, CDR2 FQGNSA. In DNA form, the CDR3 reads TGTGCCAGCAGCTTGGCGCGACAGGGTAACTATGGCTACACCTTC. It is translated as CASSLARQGNYGYTF.

A single count supports this clone. The chain combines TRBV27 with TRBJ1-2; the D gene is possibly TRBD1 (5 bases). The CDR3 consists of 15 residues. CDR1 MNHEY and CDR2 SMNVEV come from the germline V gene (reference sequence). V was cut by 2 bases and J by 7 bases, with 17 bases left in between. Here the CDR3 DNA reads TGTGCCAGCAGTTTAATAGCAGGAGGGGCGGCTGGCTACACCTTC. This sequence encodes CASSLIAGGAAGYTF.

The genes are TRBV28 and TRBJ2-2, with 10 nucleotides matching TRBD1. CDR1 and CDR2 (germline): MDHEN, SYDVKM. Losses at the gene ends were 7 bases for V and 5 bases for J; bases not matched to a gene: 10. CDR3 size: 16 residues. The CDR3 nucleotides read TGTGCCAGCAAGCAGACAGGGGGCTCTAGGACCGGGGAGCTGTTTTTT. Amino acids: CASKQTGGSRTGELFF.

The rearrangement links TRBV6-1 to TRBJ2-5, with 11 bases matching TRBD2. Germline-derived CDR1 and CDR2 are MNHNS and SASEGT. This CDR3 has 17 amino acids. J was trimmed by 4 bases and V by 2 bases; bases with no gene match: 9. CDR3 loop: CASSENLAGGRRETQYF. The CDR3 bases are TGTGCCAGCAGTGAAAATCTAGCGGGGGGCCGGAGAGAGACCCAGTACTTC.

This clone came up once. The chain combines TRBV5-4 with TRBJ2-7; maybe TRBD1 (6 bases). Germline V gives CDR1 SGHNT, CDR2 YYREEE (reference sequence). V dropped 3 bases and J dropped 1 base, with 14 bases sitting between them. This CDR3 is built from 15 residues. The CDR3 sequence: CASSSQGIVSYEQYF. In nucleotides, the CDR3 is TGTGCCAGCAGCTCACAGGGTATTGTGTCCTACGAGCAGTACTTC.